The entry that follows covers one T cell receptor beta chain sequence. Clones were read by immunoSEQ multiplex PCR, and TCRdb kept only the in-frame ones, dropping some. The data show some 80,000 clones, just under 85% seen once. Documented time point: pretreatment peripheral blood. This sample stems from a study of PD-L1 blockade in urothelial cancer. The germline CDR1 and CDR2 sequences are MNHEY and SVGAGI. The V gene lost 5 bases and the J gene lost 0 bases, with 10 bases spanning the gap. The CDR3 runs 14 residues. The chain uses TRBV6-5 and TRBJ1-2; TRBD1 might be the D (5 bases). This clonotype was obtained from a man aged 35-49 years with urothelial cancer. Here the sequenced sample was PBMCs, taken around atezolizumab (anti-PD-L1) treatment. For the CDR3, the DNA is TGTGCCAGCAGTCGTGACAGCCCTAACTATGGCTACACCTTC. Translation: CASSRDSPNYGYTF.